This T cell receptor beta chain was captured in a study of OX40 agonist ivuxolimab in advanced cancers. General observations from the study: CD4+ T cells averaged fewer expanded clones than CD8+ T cells.

The table lists this clone with a count of one. What it binds is unknown. Looked up from germline, CDR1 is SGHRS and CDR2 is YFSETQ. The CDR3 loop spans 16 amino acids. J lost 10 bases, V lost 3 bases, and 13 bases had no gene match. The protocol was immunoSEQ multiplex PCR, while the TCRdb copy is restricted to in-frame clones and leaves out a portion. Here the sample spans around 62,000 clones, over 65% being singletons. This chain connects TRBV5-1 to TRBJ1-6; 7 bases align to TRBD1. The material was CD4+ or CD8+ T cells sorted from blood, obtained in a trial of the OX40 agonist ivuxolimab. This receptor was taken from an adult with an advanced solid tumor such as melanoma, head and neck, liver or kidney cancer. CDR3 sequence (DNA): TGCGCCAGCAGCTCGCCTTTCCCGCCAGGGGGGTCACCCCTCCACTTT. Encoded protein: CASSSPFPPGGSPLHF.